This TCR beta chain was profiled in a study of OX40 agonist ivuxolimab in advanced cancers. About the study: The treatment was a fully human IgG2 OX40 agonist, ivuxolimab. Earlier treatment with anti-PD-1, anti-PD-L1 or anti-CTLA-4 was permitted, and about 40% had received some.

Excluded were patients having autoimmune disease history or systemic immunosuppression. Worth noting for this clone: The antigen remains unidentified.

Sequenced by immunoSEQ multiplex PCR; TCRdb stores in-frame clones only, minus some. This sample has about 120,000 clones, with just under 95% found just once. Findings and limits, study-wide: Certain nonresponding patients likewise had low normalized T-cell clonal expansion.

The CDR3 is 22 amino acids. Trimming took off 0 bases at V and 0 bases at J, with 24 bases between the two ends. Germline loops: CDR1 LNHNV, CDR2 YYDKDF (reference sequence). V usage is TRBV15 and J usage is TRBJ2-6; D might be TRBD1 or TRBD2, each matching 6 bases. Sequencing used CD4+ or CD8+ T cells sorted from blood, obtained in a trial of the OX40 agonist ivuxolimab. The clonotype comes from an adult with an advanced solid tumor such as melanoma, head and neck, liver or kidney cancer. CDR3 loop: CATSRDLGGARVGYSGANVLTF. The CDR3 DNA follows: TGTGCCACCAGCAGAGATTTGGGGGGCGCTAGGGTAGGGTACTCTGGGGCCAACGTCCTGACTTTC.